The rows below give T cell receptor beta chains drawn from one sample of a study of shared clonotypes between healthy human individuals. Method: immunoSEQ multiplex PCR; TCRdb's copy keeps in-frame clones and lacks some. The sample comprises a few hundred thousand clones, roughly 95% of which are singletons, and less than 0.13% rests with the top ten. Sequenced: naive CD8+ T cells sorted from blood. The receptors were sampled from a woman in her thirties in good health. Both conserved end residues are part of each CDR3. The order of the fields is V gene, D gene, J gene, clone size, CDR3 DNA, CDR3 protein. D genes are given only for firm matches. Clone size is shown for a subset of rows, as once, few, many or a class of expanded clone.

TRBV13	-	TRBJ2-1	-	TGTGCCAGCAGCTCTTTAGAGGCAAACTACAATGAGCAGTTCTTC	CASSSLEANYNEQFF
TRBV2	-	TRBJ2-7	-	TGTGCCAGCGGATTTGGAGGTTGGACCGAGCAGTACTTC	CASGFGGWTEQYF
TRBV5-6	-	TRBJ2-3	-	TGTGCCAGCAGCTTGGGGGCCACCACAGATACGCAGTATTTT	CASSLGATTDTQYF
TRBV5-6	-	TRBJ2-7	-	TGTGCCAGCAGTCGGATAGACTACGAGCAGTACTTC	CASSRIDYEQYF
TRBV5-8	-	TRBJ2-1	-	TGTGCCAGCAGCTTTTGGGGCGTACAGTTCTTC	CASSFWGVQFF
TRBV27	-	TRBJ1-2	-	TGTGCCAGCAGACCAGGGGTGGAATATGGCTACACCTTC	CASRPGVEYGYTF
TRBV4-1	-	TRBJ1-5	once	TGCGCCAGCAGCCAAGAAGGGAGAGCCAGCAATCAGCCCCAGCATTTT	CASSQEGRASNQPQHF
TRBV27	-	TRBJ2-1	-	TGTGCCAGCAGTTTACTTTTCACCGGGAGCCCAGACAATGAGCAGTTCTTC	CASSLLFTGSPDNEQFF
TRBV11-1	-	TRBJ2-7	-	TGTGCCAGCAGCTTAGCGGGCCACGAGCAGTACTTC	CASSLAGHEQYF
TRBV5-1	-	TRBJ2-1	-	TGCGCCAGCAGCTCGACAGCAAGAAAAGAGCAGTTCTTC	CASSSTARKEQFF
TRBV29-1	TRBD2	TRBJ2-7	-	TGCAGCGTTGAGGTTAGCGGGAGCTACGAGCAGTACTTC	CSVEVSGSYEQYF
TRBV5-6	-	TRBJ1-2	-	TGTGCCAGCAGCACCAACAGGGAGGCTAACTATGGCTACACCTTC	CASSTNREANYGYTF
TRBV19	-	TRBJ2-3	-	TGTGCCAGTAGTCTGGGGGTCGATACGCAGTATTTT	CASSLGVDTQYF
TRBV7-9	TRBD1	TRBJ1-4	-	TGTGCCAGCAGCTCCGCCGGGACAGTGAATGAAAAACTGTTTTTT	CASSSAGTVNEKLFF
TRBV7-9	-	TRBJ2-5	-	TGTGCCAGCAGCTTAGCGTTAGGAAAGGAGACCCAGTACTTC	CASSLALGKETQYF
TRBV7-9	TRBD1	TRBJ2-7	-	TGTGCCAGCAGACCCGCCGGGCAGGGGGCGCGGGGCTACGAGCAGTACTTC	CASRPAGQGARGYEQYF
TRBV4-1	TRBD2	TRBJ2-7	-	TGCGCCAGCAGCCAACGACTAGCGGGTGACGAGCAGTACTTC	CASSQRLAGDEQYF
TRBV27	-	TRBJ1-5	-	TGTGCCAGCAGACAGGAGGGGTCCAATCAGCCCCAGCATTTT	CASRQEGSNQPQHF
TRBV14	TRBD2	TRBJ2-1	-	TGTGCCAGCAGCCGGGCGGGAGTCAATGAGCAGTTCTTC	CASSRAGVNEQFF
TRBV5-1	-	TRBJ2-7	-	TGCGCCAGCAGCCTGGACACCACCTACGAGCAGTACTTC	CASSLDTTYEQYF
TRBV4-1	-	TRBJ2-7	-	TGCGCCAGCAGCCAAGTTCTTGGGGGGCTATACGAGCAGTACTTC	CASSQVLGGLYEQYF
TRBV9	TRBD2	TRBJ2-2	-	TGTGCCAGCAGCGAACCCCAAGCGGGAGAGGGCGGGGAGCTGTTTTTT	CASSEPQAGEGGELFF
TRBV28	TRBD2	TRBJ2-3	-	TGTGCCAGCAGCTCCGGGCAGCGGGAACGGGATACGCAGTATTTT	CASSSGQRERDTQYF
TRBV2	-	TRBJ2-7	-	TGTGCCATCCACCGGGAACAACCCCCCGAGCAGTACTTC	CAIHREQPPEQYF
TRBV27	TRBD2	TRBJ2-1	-	TGTGCCAGCAGTTTAATCGCGGGAGGGCCCGATGAGCAGTTCTTC	CASSLIAGGPDEQFF